This T cell receptor (beta chain) was found in a study of OX40 agonist ivuxolimab in advanced cancers. About the study as a whole: The costimulatory receptor OX40 (CD134) was targeted by ivuxolimab, a fully human IgG2 agonistic monoclonal antibody. A male proportion of 82.7% and a mean age of roughly 58 years, ranging from about 23 to 90, were recorded for the dose-escalation cohort. The purpose of peripheral TCRbeta sequencing was to test whether ivuxolimab changed TCR sequence diversity and led to clonal T-cell expansion. The paper describes the monotherapy dose-escalation part (N = 52 patients) of the phase I trial of ivuxolimab. Of the approximately 50 dose-escalation patients, hepatocellular carcinoma was present in around 20, melanoma in roughly 15, renal cell carcinoma in 9 and head and neck cancer in 9. Partial responses occurred in three dose-escalation patients: two with cutaneous melanoma and one with hepatocellular carcinoma. Intravenous ivuxolimab was administered to patients every 2 weeks at six dose levels: 0.01, 0.1, 0.3, 1.5, 3 and 10 mg/kg. Patients were allowed to have had prior anti-PD-1, anti-PD-L1 or anti-CTLA-4 therapy, and around two fifths of the dose-escalation patients had been treated with checkpoint inhibitors.

Genomic DNA was isolated from the sorted cells so that the TCRbeta CDR3 region could be sequenced. TCRbeta CDR3 regions were sequenced using the immunoSEQ Assay. The source is immuneACCESS, and TCRdb retained only in-frame sequences with V and J called. Part of the clones is not carried over; for the studies checked, unresolved V genes explain less than half of this, and the remainder is unexplained. This sample comprises 65,000 to 75,000 clones, 82% of them detected only once. Roughly 0.4% of the sample belongs to the ten largest clones. The trial excluded patients who had a history of autoimmune disease or who were on systemic immunosuppression. In every dose cohort, peripheral blood was drawn for TCR sequencing at baseline, cycle 4 day 1, and cycle 7 day 1. Samples came from an open-label, multicenter, first-in-human phase I dose-escalation trial of ivuxolimab. Adults with locally advanced or metastatic head and neck squamous cell, hepatocellular, melanoma or renal cell carcinoma were enrolled in the trial. Before TCR sequencing, CD4+ T cells and CD8+ T cells from peripheral blood were sorted into separate populations.

At the junction V is shortened by 2 bases and J by 5 bases, with 19 bases in between. The cysteine opens and the phenylalanine closes a CDR3 of 17 amino acids. Kept here is only the CDR3 DNA, which spans 51 bases and is read in frame from base 1. CDR1 and CDR2 were assigned from the germline V gene as MDHEN and SYDVKM. What the work shows at the level of the full study, not this receptor alone: After ivuxolimab, expanded clones were on average more numerous among CD8+ T cells than among CD4+ T cells. At doses of 0.1 to 3.0 mg/kg, clonal expansion of both CD4+ and CD8+ T cells in blood was seen between baseline and week 6. The antigen specificity of the peripheral T cells that underwent clonal expansion was not determined. Low levels of normalized T-cell clonal expansion were also seen in some patients who did not respond. In the 0.1-3.0 mg/kg groups, partial responders were among the patients with the lowest normalized peripheral clonal expansion, particularly in CD8+ T cells.

This clone appeared a few times. The antigen it binds to is not known. Nothing much larger sits one base from this clone, and base qualities are not available. This clonotype was obtained from an adult with an advanced solid tumor such as melanoma, head and neck, liver or kidney cancer. The sequence joins TRBV28 to TRBJ2-4; no D gene is confidently identified. The specimen was CD4+ or CD8+ T cells sorted from blood, collected in a trial of the OX40 agonist ivuxolimab. CDR3 sequence: CASSLESPSPRENIQYF. The sequence in DNA is TGTGCCAGCAGTTTAGAGTCGCCCTCACCTCGAGAAAACATTCAGTACTTC.